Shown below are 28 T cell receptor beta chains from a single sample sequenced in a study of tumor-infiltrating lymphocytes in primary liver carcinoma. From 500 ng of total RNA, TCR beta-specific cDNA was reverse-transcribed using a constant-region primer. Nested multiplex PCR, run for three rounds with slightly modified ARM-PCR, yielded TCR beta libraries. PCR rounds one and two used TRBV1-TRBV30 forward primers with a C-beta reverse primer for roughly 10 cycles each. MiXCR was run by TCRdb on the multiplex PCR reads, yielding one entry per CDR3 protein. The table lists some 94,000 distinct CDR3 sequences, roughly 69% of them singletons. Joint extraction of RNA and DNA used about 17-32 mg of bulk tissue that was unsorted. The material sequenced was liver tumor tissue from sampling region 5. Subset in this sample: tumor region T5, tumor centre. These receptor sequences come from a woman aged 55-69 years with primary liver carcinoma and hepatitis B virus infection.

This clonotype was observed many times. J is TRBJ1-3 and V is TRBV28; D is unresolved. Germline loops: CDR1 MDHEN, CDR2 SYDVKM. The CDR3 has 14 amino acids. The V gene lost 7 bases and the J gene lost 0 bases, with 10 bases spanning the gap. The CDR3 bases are TGTGCCAGCATTTCGCGGAGCTCTGGAAACACCATATATTTT. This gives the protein CASISRSSGNTIYF. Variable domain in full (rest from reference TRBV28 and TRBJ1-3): DVKVTQSSRYLVKRTGEKVFLECVQDMDHENMFWYRQDPGLGLRLIYFSYDVKMKEKGDIPEGYSVSREKKERFSLILESASTNQTSMYLCASISRSSGNTIYFGEGSWLTVV.

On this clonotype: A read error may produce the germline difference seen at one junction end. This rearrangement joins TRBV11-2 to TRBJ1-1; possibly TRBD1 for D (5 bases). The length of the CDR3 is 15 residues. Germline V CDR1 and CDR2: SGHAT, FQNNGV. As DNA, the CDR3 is TGTGCCAGCAGGTTAGAGTGGGGGACCTCTACTGAAGCCTTCTTT. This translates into CASRLEWGTSTEAFF.

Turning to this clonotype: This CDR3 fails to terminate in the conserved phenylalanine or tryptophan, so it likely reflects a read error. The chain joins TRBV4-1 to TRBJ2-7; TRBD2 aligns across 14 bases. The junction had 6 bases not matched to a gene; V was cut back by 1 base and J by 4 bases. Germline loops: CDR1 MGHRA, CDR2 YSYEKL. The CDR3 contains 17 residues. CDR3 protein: CASSQGLTSGRVYEQYI. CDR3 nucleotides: TGCGCCAGCAGCCAAGGTTTGACTAGCGGGAGGGTATACGAGCAGTACATC.

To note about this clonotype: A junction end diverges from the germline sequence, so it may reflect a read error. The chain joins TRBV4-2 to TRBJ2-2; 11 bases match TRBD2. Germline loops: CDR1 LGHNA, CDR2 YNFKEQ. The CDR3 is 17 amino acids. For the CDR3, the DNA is TGTGCCAGCAGCCCCCATACTAGCGGGAGAGAGGCCGGGGAGATGTTTTTT. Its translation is CASSPHTSGREAGEMFF.

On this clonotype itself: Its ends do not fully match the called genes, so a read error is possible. This CDR3 reads CASSLDGSSHNGQFF. The CDR3 DNA follows: TGTGCCAGCAGCTTAGATGGTAGCTCCCACAATGGGCAGTTCTTT. The chain carries TRBV11-2 and TRBJ2-1; D is unclear. The germline V gene has CDR1 SGHAT and CDR2 FQNNGV. The CDR3 loop spans 15 amino acids.

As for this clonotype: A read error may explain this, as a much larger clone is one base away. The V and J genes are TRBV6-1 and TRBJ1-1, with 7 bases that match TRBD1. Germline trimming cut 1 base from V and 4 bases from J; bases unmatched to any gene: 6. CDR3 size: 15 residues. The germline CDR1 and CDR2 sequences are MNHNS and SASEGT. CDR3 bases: TGTGCCAGCAGTGAAGTTGACAGGGTGAGCACTGAAGCTTTCTTT. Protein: CASSEVDRVSTEAFF.

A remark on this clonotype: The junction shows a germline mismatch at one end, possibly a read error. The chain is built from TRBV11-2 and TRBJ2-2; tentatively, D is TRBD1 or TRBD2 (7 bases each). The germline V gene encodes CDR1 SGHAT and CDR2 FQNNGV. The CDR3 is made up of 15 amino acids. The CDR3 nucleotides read TGTGCCAGCAGCCCCTCGGCAGGGGGGGCCGGGGAGCCGTTTTTT. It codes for CASSPSAGGAGEPFF.

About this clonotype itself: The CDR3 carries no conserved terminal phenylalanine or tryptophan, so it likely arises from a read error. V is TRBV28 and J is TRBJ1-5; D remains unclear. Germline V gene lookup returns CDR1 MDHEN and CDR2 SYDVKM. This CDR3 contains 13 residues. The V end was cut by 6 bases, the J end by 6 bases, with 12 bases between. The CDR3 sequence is CASRQNAIQPQHL. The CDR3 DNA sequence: TGTGCCAGCAGACAAAATGCAATTCAGCCCCAGCATCTT.

In DNA form, the CDR3 reads TGTGCCATCAGTGGCTCGGCATCCCAAGAGACCCAGTACTTC. Amino acid sequence: CAISGSASQETQYF. The V gene is TRBV10-3, the J gene TRBJ2-5; D not resolved. Germline CDR1 reads ENHRY; CDR2 reads SYGVKD. The CDR3 runs 14 residues. The ends were cut back, 4 bases at V and 1 base at J, with 10 bases in the middle.

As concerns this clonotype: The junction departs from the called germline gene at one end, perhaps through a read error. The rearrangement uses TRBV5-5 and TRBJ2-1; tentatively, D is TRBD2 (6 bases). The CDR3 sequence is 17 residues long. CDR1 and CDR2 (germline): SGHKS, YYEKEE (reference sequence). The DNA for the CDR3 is TGTGCCAGCAACTTGGCCCAGTCTTTCGGGAGTGGGGGTGAGCAGTTCTTC. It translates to CASNLAQSFGSGGEQFF.

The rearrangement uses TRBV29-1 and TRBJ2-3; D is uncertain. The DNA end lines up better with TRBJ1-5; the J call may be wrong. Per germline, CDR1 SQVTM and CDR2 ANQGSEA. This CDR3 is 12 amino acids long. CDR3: CSATTARDTQHF. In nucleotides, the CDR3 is TGCAGCGCGACAACAGCGAGAGATACGCAGCATTTT.

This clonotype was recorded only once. The CDR3 is CASGSLADNEQFF. In DNA form, the CDR3 reads TGTGCCAGTGGGTCACTAGCGGACAATGAGCAGTTCTTC. The chain combines TRBV5-8 with TRBJ2-1, with 8 bases lining up with TRBD2. Germline V CDR1 and CDR2: SGHTS, YDEGEE. Trimming took 8 bases from V and 5 from J; bases not matched to a gene: 6. The CDR3 loop spans 13 amino acids.

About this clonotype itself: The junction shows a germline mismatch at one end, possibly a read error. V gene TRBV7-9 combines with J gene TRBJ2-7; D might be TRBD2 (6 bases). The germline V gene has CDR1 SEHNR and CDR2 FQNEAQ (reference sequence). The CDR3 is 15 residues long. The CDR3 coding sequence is TGTGCCAGCAGCTTAGTGGGGGGTTCTACCTACGAGCAGTATTTC. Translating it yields CASSLVGGSTYEQYF. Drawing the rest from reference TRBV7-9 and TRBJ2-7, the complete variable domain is DTGVSQNPRHKITKRGQNVTFRCDPISEHNRLYWYRQTLGQGPEFLTYFQNEAQLEKSRLLSDRFSAERPKGSFSTLEIQRTEQGDSAMYLCASSLVGGSTYEQYFGPGTRLTVT.

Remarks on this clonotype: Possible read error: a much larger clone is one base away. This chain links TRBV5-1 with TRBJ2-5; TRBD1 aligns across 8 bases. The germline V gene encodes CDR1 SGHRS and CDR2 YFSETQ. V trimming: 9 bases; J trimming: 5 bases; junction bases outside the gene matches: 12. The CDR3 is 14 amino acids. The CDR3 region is CANRHGQGGETQYF. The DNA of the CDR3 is TGCGCCAACAGACATGGACAGGGCGGGGAGACCCAGTACTTC.

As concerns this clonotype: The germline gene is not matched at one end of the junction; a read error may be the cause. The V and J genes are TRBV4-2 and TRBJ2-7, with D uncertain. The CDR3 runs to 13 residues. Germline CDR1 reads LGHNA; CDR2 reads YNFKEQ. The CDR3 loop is CASNQIQAYEQYF. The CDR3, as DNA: TGTGCCAGCAACCAAATCCAAGCCTACGAGCAGTACTTC.

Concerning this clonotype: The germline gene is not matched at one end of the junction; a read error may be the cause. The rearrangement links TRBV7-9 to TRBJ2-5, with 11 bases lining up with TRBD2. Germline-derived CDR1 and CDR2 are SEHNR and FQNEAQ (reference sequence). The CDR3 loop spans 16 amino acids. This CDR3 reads CASRPQTSGNQKTQYF. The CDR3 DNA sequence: TGTGCCAGCCGCCCCCAGACTAGCGGGAACCAAAAGACCCAGTACTTC. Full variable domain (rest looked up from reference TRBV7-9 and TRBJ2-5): DTGVSQNPRHKITKRGQNVTFRCDPISEHNRLYWYRQTLGQGPEFLTYFQNEAQLEKSRLLSDRFSAERPKGSFSTLEIQRTEQGDSAMYLCASRPQTSGNQKTQYFGPGTRLLVL.

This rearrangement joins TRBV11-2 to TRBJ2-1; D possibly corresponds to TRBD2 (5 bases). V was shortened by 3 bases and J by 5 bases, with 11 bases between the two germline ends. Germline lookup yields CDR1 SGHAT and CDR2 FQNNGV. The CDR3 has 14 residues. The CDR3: CASSLSGFDNEQFF. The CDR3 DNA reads TGTGCCAGCAGCTTGTCGGGGTTCGACAATGAGCAGTTCTTC. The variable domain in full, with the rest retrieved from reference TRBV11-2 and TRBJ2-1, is EAGVAQSPRYKIIEKRQSVAFWCNPISGHATLYWYQQILGQGPKLLIQFQNNGVVDDSQLPKDRFSAERLKGVDSTLKIQPAKLEDSAVYLCASSLSGFDNEQFFGPGTRLTVL.

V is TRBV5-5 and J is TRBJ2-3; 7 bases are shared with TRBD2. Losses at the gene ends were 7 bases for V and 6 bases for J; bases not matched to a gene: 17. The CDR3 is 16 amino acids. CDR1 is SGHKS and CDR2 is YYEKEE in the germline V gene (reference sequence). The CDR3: CASGVGVAGVADTQYF. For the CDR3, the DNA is TGTGCCAGCGGCGTGGGCGTTGCGGGAGTGGCCGATACGCAGTATTTT.

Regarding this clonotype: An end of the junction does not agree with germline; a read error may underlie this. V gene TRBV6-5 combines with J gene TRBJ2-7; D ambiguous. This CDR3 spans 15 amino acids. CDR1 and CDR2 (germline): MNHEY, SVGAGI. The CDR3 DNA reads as TGTGCCAGTAGTTACTCGCCAGCCCGCTCCTACGAGCAGAATTTC. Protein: CASSYSPARSYEQNF.

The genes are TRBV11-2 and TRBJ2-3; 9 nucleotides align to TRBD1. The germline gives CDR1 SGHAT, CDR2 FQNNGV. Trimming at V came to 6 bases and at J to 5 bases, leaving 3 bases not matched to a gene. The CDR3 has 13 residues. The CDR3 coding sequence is TGTGCCAGCAGTAGGGACAGGGTAGATACGCAGTATTTT. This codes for CASSRDRVDTQYF. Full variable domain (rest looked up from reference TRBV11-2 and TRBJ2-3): EAGVAQSPRYKIIEKRQSVAFWCNPISGHATLYWYQQILGQGPKLLIQFQNNGVVDDSQLPKDRFSAERLKGVDSTLKIQPAKLEDSAVYLCASSRDRVDTQYFGPGTRLTVL.

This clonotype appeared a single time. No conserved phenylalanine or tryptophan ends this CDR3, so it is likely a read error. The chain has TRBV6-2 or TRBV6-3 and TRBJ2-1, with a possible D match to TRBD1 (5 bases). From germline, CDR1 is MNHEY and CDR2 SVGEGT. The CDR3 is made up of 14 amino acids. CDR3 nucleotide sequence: TGTGCCACCAGTTACGCCGAGGACACACCTGAGCAGTTCCTC. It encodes CATSYAEDTPEQFL.

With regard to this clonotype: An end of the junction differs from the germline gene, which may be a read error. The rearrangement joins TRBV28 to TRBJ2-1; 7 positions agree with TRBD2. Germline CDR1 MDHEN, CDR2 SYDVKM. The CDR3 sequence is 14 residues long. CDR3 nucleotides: TGTACCAGCACCCAACGGGACTATGCTGATGAGCAGTTCTTC. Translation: CTSTQRDYADEQFF.

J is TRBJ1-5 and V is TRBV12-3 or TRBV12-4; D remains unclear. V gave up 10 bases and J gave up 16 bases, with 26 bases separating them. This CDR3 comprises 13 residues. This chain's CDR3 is CATSDSGDQPRHF. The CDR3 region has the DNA TGTGCCACCTCGGACTCTGGGGATCAGCCCCGACATTTT.

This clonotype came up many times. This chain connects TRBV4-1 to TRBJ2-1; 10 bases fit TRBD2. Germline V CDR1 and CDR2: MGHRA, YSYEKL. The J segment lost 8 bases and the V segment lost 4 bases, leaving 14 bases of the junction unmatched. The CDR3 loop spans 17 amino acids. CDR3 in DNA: TGCGCCAGCAGCCTCGGAGTGGGTCTAGCGGGAGTTGATGAGCAGTTCTTC. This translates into CASSLGVGLAGVDEQFF.

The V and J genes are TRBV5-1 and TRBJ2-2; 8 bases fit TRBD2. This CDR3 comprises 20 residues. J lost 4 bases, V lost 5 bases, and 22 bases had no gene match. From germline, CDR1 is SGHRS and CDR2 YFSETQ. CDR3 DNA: TGCGCCAGCAGTTCGAATAGGTTAGCGGGACCCTCTTTGAGCACCGGGGAGCTGTTTTTT. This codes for CASSSNRLAGPSLSTGELFF.

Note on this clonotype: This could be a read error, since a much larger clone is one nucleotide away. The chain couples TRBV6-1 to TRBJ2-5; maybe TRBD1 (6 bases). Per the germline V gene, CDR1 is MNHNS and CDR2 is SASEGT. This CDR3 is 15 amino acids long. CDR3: CASRGAGTIQESQYF. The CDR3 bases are TGTGCCAGCAGAGGAGCTGGGACAATCCAAGAGAGCCAGTACTTC.

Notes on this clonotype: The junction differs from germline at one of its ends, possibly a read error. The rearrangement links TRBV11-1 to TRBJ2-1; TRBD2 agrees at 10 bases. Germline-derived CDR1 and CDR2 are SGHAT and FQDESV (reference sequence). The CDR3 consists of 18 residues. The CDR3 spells CVSSSPRSSASGRYEQFF. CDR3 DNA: TGTGTCAGCAGCTCCCCAAGATCAAGCGCTAGCGGGAGATATGAGCAGTTCTTC.

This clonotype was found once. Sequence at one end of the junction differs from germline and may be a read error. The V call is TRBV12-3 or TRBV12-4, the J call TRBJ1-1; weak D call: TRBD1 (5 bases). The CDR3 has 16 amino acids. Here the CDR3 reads CASSLARQPDPTGAFF. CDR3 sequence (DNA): TGTGCCAGCAGTTTAGCTCGACAGCCGGACCCTACTGGAGCTTTCTTT.